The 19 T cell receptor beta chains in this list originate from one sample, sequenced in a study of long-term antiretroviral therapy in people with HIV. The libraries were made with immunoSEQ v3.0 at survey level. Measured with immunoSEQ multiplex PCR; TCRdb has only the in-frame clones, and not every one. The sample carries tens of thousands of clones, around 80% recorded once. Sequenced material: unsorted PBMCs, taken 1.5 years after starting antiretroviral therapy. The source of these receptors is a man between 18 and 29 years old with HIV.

In nucleotides, the CDR3 is TGTGCCAGCAGTGGTGGGGACAGGGGCTCTGGCTACACCTTC. Protein product: CASSGGDRGSGYTF. The chain couples TRBV28 to TRBJ1-2; 10 positions match TRBD1. CDR1 is MDHEN and CDR2 is SYDVKM in the germline V gene. This CDR3 region has 14 residues. With 5 bases clipped from V and 7 bases from J, the junction kept 7 bases outside the gene matches.

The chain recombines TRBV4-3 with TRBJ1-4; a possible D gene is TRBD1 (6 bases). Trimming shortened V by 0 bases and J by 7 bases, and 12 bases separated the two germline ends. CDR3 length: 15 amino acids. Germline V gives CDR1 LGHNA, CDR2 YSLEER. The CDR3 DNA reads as TGCGCCAGCAGCCAAGATCGGGGGCCCCGTGAAAAACTGTTTTTT. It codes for CASSQDRGPREKLFF.

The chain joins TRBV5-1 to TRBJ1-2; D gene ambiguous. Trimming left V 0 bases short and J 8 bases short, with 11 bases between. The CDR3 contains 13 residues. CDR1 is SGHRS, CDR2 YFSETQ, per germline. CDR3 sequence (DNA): TGCGCCAGCAGCTTGGATCTGACAAAAGGCTACACCTTC. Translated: CASSLDLTKGYTF.

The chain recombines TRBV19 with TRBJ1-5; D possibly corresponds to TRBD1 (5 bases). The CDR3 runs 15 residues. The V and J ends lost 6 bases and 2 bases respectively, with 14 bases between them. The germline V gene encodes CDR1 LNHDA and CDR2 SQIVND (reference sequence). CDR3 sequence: CASSPTARGNQPQHF. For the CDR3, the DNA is TGTGCCAGTAGCCCGACAGCCAGAGGCAATCAGCCCCAGCATTTT. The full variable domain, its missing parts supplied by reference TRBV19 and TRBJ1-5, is DGGITQSPKYLFRKEGQNVTLSCEQNLNHDAMYWYRQDPGQGLRLIYYSQIVNDFQKGDIAEGYSVSREKKESFPLTVTSAQKNPTAFYLCASSPTARGNQPQHFGDGTRLSIL.

The CDR3 DNA sequence: TGTGCCAGCAGCTTTACCAATGAGCAGTTCTTC. It encodes CASSFTNEQFF. The chain joins TRBV5-5 to TRBJ2-1; D is uncertain. CDR1 is SGHKS and CDR2 is YYEKEE in the germline V gene (reference sequence). Trimming shortened V by 2 bases and J by 6 bases, and 3 bases separated the two germline ends. The CDR3 has 11 residues.

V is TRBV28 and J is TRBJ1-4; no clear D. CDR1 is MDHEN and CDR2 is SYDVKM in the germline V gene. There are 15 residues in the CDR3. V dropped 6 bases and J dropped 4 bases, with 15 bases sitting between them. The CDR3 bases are TGTGCCAGCAGCCCTCCTGGACTGAATAATGAAAAACTGTTTTTT. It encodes CASSPPGLNNEKLFF. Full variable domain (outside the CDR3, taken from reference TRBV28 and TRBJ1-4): DVKVTQSSRYLVKRTGEKVFLECVQDMDHENMFWYRQDPGLGLRLIYFSYDVKMKEKGDIPEGYSVSREKKERFSLILESASTNQTSMYLCASSPPGLNNEKLFFGSGTQLSVL.

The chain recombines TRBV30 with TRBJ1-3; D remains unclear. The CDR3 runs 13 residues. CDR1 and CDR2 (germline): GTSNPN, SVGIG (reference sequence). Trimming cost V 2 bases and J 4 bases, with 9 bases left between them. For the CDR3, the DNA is TGTGCCTGGAGTAAGGGATTAGGAAACACCATATATTTT. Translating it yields CAWSKGLGNTIYF.

CDR3: CASSEAGNYGYTF. CDR3 sequence (DNA): TGCGCCAGCAGTGAGGCGGGGAACTATGGCTACACCTTC. V usage is TRBV10-2 and J usage is TRBJ1-2; D call uncertain. From germline, CDR1 is WSHSY and CDR2 SAAADI. The CDR3 is 13 amino acids. Deletions cut 2 bases from V and 2 bases from J, with 6 bases between.

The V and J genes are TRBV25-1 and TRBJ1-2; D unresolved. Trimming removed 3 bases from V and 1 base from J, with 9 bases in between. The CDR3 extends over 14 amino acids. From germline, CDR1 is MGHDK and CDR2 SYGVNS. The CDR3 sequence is CASSDPTGNYGYTF. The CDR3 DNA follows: TGTGCCAGCAGTGATCCGACGGGTAACTATGGCTACACCTTC.

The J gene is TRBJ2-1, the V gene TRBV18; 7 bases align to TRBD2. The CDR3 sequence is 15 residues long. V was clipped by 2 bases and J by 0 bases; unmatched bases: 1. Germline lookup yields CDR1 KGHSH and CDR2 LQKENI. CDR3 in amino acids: CASSPGGSSYNEQFF. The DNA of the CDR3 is TGTGCCAGCTCACCAGGCGGGAGCTCCTACAATGAGCAGTTCTTC.

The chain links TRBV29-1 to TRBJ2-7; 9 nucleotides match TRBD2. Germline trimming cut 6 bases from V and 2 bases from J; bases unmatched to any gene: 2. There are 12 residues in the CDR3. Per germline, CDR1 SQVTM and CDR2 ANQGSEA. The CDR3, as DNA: TGCAGCGTGACTAGCGGTACCTACGAGCAGTACTTC. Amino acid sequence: CSVTSGTYEQYF.

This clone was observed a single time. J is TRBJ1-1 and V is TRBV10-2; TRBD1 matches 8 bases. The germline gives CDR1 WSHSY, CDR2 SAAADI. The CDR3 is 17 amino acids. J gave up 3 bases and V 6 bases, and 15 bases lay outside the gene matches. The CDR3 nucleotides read TGCGCCAGCAGAGAGGCAGGGGGCGCGGCGGCCCACACTGAAGCTTTCTTT. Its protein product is CASREAGGAAAHTEAFF.

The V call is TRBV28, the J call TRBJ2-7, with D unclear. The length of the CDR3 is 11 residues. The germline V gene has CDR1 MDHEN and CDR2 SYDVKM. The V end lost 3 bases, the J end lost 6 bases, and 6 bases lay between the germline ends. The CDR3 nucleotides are TGTGCCAGCAGTTTCCGCGCCGAGCAGTACTTC. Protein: CASSFRAEQYF. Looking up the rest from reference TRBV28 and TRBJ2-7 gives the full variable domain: DVKVTQSSRYLVKRTGEKVFLECVQDMDHENMFWYRQDPGLGLRLIYFSYDVKMKEKGDIPEGYSVSREKKERFSLILESASTNQTSMYLCASSFRAEQYFGPGTRLTVT.

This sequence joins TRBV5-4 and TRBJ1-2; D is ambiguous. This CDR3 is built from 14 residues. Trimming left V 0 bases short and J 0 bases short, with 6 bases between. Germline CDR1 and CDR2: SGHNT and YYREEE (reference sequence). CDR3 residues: CASSLDRANYGYTF. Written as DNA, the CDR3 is TGTGCCAGCAGCTTGGACCGAGCTAACTATGGCTACACCTTC.

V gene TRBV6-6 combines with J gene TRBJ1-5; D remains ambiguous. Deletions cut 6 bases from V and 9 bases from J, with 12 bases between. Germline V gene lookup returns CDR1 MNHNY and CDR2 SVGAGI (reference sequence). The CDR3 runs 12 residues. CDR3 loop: CASSASRTPQHF. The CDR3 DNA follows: TGTGCCAGCAGCGCTTCACGAACGCCCCAGCATTTT.

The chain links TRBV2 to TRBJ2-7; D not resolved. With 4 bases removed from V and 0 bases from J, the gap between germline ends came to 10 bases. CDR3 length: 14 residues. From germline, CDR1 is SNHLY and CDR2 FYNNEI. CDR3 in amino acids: CASSVGQSSYEQYF. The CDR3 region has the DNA TGTGCCAGCAGTGTAGGGCAGAGCTCCTACGAGCAGTACTTC.

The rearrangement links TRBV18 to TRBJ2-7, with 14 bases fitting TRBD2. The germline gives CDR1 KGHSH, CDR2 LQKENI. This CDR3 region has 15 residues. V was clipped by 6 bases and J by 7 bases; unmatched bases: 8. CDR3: CASSLGTSGSDEQYF. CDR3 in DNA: TGTGCCAGCTCCCTTGGGACTAGCGGGAGTGATGAGCAGTACTTC.

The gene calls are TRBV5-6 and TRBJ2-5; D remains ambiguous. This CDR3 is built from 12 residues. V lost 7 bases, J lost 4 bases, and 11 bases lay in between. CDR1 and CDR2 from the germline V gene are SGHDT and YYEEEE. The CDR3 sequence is CASYRLLETQYF. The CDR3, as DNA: TGTGCCAGCTATCGACTTCTAGAGACCCAGTACTTC.

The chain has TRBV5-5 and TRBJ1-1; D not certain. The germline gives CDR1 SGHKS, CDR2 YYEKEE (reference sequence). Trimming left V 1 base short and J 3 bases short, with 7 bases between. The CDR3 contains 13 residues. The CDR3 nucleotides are TGTGCCAGCAGCTTGCTGAGGGACACTGAAGCTTTCTTT. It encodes CASSLLRDTEAFF.